This record covers a single TCR beta chain. The PCR was carried out with 60 Vbeta primers and 13 Jbeta primers. Sequenced by immunoSEQ multiplex PCR; TCRdb stores in-frame clones only, minus some. This sample carries about 240,000 clones, roughly 85% of them seen once, and the ten largest clones take around 0.22%. The germline V gene encodes CDR1 MNHEY and CDR2 SVGAGI. CDR3 size: 15 residues. The data were obtained in a study of cytomegalovirus exposure and HLA in healthy donors. The receptor was derived from a girl aged 2 to 10 in good health and CMV-seronegative. The chain carries TRBV6-5 and TRBJ2-5; TRBD2 aligns across 11 bases. The J call may be in error: the DNA end matches TRBJ2-7 better. The sequenced sample was PBMCs. In DNA form, the CDR3 reads TGTGCCAGCAGTGGGCTAGCGGGGGGCCCTGGCGAGCAGTACTTC. Translating it yields CASSGLAGGPGEQYF.